This entry lists 20 T cell receptor beta chains sequenced from one sample in a study of breast tumors, draining lymph nodes, adjacent tissues. Axillary draining lymph nodes of breast cancer patients supplied the node samples. Each CDR3 protein gets one entry after TCRdb re-called the multiplex PCR reads with MiXCR. The table shows roughly 86,000 distinct CDR3 sequences, with approximately 20% occurring only once. What was sequenced was axillary lymph node tissue. These receptors were taken from a female donor with breast cancer. Some clones in this sample may be carry-over from other donors' samples.

Many counts were recorded for this clonotype. The chain recombines TRBV6-1 with TRBJ2-7; 7 positions agree with TRBD1. V gave up 6 bases and J gave up 1 base; unmatched junction bases: 9. The CDR3 extends over 15 amino acids. The germline gives CDR1 MNHNS, CDR2 SASEGT. The CDR3 DNA is TGTGCCAGCAGGGAGAACAGGGGTTCTTCCTACGAGCAGTACTTC. It specifies CASRENRGSSYEQYF.

Worth noting for this clonotype: This could be a read error, since a much larger clone is one nucleotide away. CDR3 loop: CASSSGTAQEAQYF. CDR3 DNA: TGTGCCAGCAGCTCGGGGACCGCTCAGGAGGCCCAGTACTTC. The chain uses TRBV5-4 and TRBJ2-5; tentatively, D is TRBD1 or TRBD2 (5 bases each). Trimming removed 3 bases at V and 9 bases at J, with 18 bases between. The CDR3 contains 14 residues. In germline, CDR1 is SGHNT, CDR2 YYREEE (reference sequence).

There are a few counts of this clonotype. A read error may account for a junction end that differs from germline. The V gene is TRBV15, the J gene TRBJ2-3; no reliable D call. This CDR3 contains 13 residues. CDR1 is LNHNV and CDR2 is YYDKDF in the germline V gene (reference sequence). DNA of the CDR3: TGTGCCACCAGCATCTTCCGGCCAGATGCGCAGTATTTT. This translates into CATSIFRPDAQYF.

This clonotype was recorded many times. The genes are TRBV20-1 and TRBJ2-7; 13 bases align to TRBD2. V was pared by 0 bases and J by 1 base, with 0 bases of the junction left unmatched. The CDR3 extends over 15 amino acids. Germline CDR1 reads DFQATT; CDR2 reads SNEGSKA (reference sequence). The CDR3 bases are TGCAGTGCTAGAGAACTAGCGGGAGGGTCCTACGAGCAGTACTTC. Encoded protein: CSARELAGGSYEQYF.

As DNA, the CDR3 is TGCGCCAGCAGCGCAATGACAGTCGCTGGGGTGGGAGCTTTCTTT. It encodes CASSAMTVAGVGAFF. V gene TRBV5-1 combines with J gene TRBJ1-1; the D gene is possibly TRBD1 (5 bases). From germline, CDR1 is SGHRS and CDR2 YFSETQ. The CDR3 has 15 amino acids. Trimming stripped 4 bases from V and 10 bases from J, with 23 bases between.

About this clonotype: Relative to the germline gene, one junction end is altered; a read error may explain this. The chain couples TRBV11-2 to TRBJ1-6; D call uncertain. This CDR3 region has 17 residues. Germline loops: CDR1 SGHAT, CDR2 FQNNGV. This CDR3 is CASSLEARSELDSPLRF. In DNA, the CDR3 is TGTGCCAGCAGCTTAGAAGCACGCTCAGAACTGGATTCACCCCTCCGCTTT.

This clonotype was detected ten times or more. This chain connects TRBV10-3 to TRBJ1-2; the match to TRBD1 covers 9 bases. This CDR3 is 16 amino acids long. Trimming removed 0 bases from V and 6 bases from J; junction bases left unmatched: 8. CDR1 and CDR2 (germline): ENHRY, SYGVKD. Here the CDR3 reads CAISESPTGGGDGYTF. CDR3 in DNA: TGTGCCATCAGTGAGTCCCCTACAGGGGGCGGCGATGGCTACACCTTC.

This clonotype was seen repeatedly, ten times or more. The chain is built from TRBV15 and TRBJ1-4; D gene uncertain. CDR1 and CDR2 from the germline V gene are LNHNV and YYDKDF (reference sequence). The CDR3 spans 12 residues. Trimming left V 2 bases short and J 3 bases short, with 1 base between. CDR3 sequence: CATSRPNEKLFF. CDR3 DNA sequence: TGTGCCACCAGCAGACCTAATGAAAAACTGTTTTTT.

This chain links TRBV27 with TRBJ2-7; 15 bases are a match to TRBD2. V was clipped by 5 bases and J by 2 bases; unmatched bases: 4. Germline V gives CDR1 MNHEY, CDR2 SMNVEV (reference sequence). The CDR3 has 16 amino acids. The CDR3 coding sequence is TGTGCCAGCAGTCCCGGACTAGCGGGAGGGGCCTACGAGCAGTACTTC. It codes for CASSPGLAGGAYEQYF.

This clonotype has a single count. V is TRBV10-1 and J is TRBJ1-2; TRBD1 matches at 10 bases. This CDR3 has 17 residues. CDR1 is WNHNN and CDR2 is SYGVQD in the germline V gene (reference sequence). V was pared by 3 bases and J by 4 bases, with 11 bases of the junction left unmatched. The CDR3 sequence is CASSDPRTGGYFYGYTF. CDR3 bases: TGCGCCAGCAGTGACCCTAGGACAGGGGGTTACTTCTATGGCTACACCTTC.

This clonotype was counted at least ten times. The V call is TRBV4-3, the J call TRBJ2-1; D unresolved. Germline assignment: CDR1 LGHNA and CDR2 YSLEER. The V gene lost 2 bases and the J gene lost 7 bases, with 12 bases spanning the gap. This CDR3 is built from 14 residues. In DNA form, the CDR3 reads TGCGCCAGCAGCCAATTGATCCTAGGTAATGAGCAGTTCTTC. Protein: CASSQLILGNEQFF.

In its sample, this clonotype was seen a few times. The chain couples TRBV14 to TRBJ2-2; D gene unclear. There are 13 residues in the CDR3. Trimming shortened V by 4 bases and J by 3 bases, and 6 bases separated the two germline ends. Germline assignment: CDR1 SGHDN and CDR2 FVKESK. The chain's CDR3 is CASSPLDTGELFF. Here the CDR3 DNA reads TGTGCCAGCAGCCCCCTCGACACCGGGGAGCTGTTTTTT.

Many counts were recorded for this clonotype. The rearrangement joins TRBV14 to TRBJ1-2, with no clear D. With 1 base removed from V and 7 bases from J, the gap between germline ends came to 7 bases. CDR3 length: 12 residues. Germline V gene lookup returns CDR1 SGHDN and CDR2 FVKESK. The CDR3 spells CASSQVGLGYTF. The CDR3 nucleotides read TGTGCCAGCAGCCAAGTCGGCCTTGGCTACACCTTC. The full variable domain, completed using reference TRBV14 and TRBJ1-2, is EAGVTQFPSHSVIEKGQTVTLRCDPISGHDNLYWYRRVMGKEIKFLLHFVKESKQDESGMPNNRFLAERTGGTYSTLKVQPAELEDSGVYFCASSQVGLGYTFGSGTRLTVV.

Regarding this clonotype: A much bigger clone sits one base away, suggesting this may be a read error. The V gene is TRBV6-6, the J gene TRBJ2-7; 9 bases are shared with TRBD1. Germline V gives CDR1 MNHNY, CDR2 SVGAGI (reference sequence). The CDR3 is 15 amino acids. The CDR3 region is CASSNSDRGAYEQYF. In nucleotides, the CDR3 is TGTGCCAGCAGTAACTCGGACAGGGGAGCTTACGAGCAGTACTTC.

Comment on this clonotype: This may come from a read error, since a much larger clone is one base off. Given the absence of the conserved phenylalanine or tryptophan at the CDR3 end, a read error is likely. The CDR3 loop reads CASSLGRTGYGYTI. The CDR3 DNA is TGCGCCAGCAGCTTGGGCCGGACAGGGTATGGCTACACCATC. J is TRBJ1-2 and V is TRBV5-1; 8 bases are a match to TRBD1. Germline values: CDR1 SGHRS, CDR2 YFSETQ. The CDR3 extends over 14 amino acids. V lost 0 bases, J lost 5 bases, and 3 bases stayed unmatched.

The chain is built from TRBV11-2 and TRBJ2-7, with TRBD2 identical over 7 bases. V lost 1 base, J lost 5 bases, and 5 bases stayed unmatched. This CDR3 is 14 amino acids long. In germline, CDR1 is SGHAT, CDR2 FQNNGV. CDR3 bases: TGTGCCAGCAGCTTAGGTGGGAGGGCCGACGAGCAGTACTTC. As protein: CASSLGGRADEQYF.

This clonotype has only a few counts. The rearrangement joins TRBV1 to TRBJ2-7; the table's TRBD1 call for D was not verified on the DNA. TRBV1 is assigned pseudogene status. The CDR3 length is 16 residues. The CDR3: CTSSPWTGPNTYEQYF. CDR3 coding DNA: TGCACCAGCAGCCCCTGGACAGGGCCGAATACTTACGAGCAGTACTTC.

This clonotype was seen a handful of times. The chain carries TRBV28 and TRBJ2-5; the D gene could be TRBD1 or TRBD2 (5 bases each). V dropped 3 bases and J dropped 5 bases, with 10 bases sitting between them. The length of the CDR3 is 13 residues. Germline CDR1 and CDR2: MDHEN and SYDVKM. In DNA, the CDR3 is TGTGCCAGCAGTTTTCGGGGCACCGAGACCCAGTACTTC. Its protein is CASSFRGTETQYF.

In its sample, this clonotype was seen many times. Germline and junction disagree at one end, which may indicate a read error. The gene calls are TRBV12-3 or TRBV12-4 and TRBJ2-1; 10 nucleotides match TRBD2. The CDR3 has 14 amino acids. The CDR3 nucleotides are TGTGCCAGCAGTCTAGCGGGAGAATACAATGAGCAGTTCTTC. The encoded protein is CASSLAGEYNEQFF.

There are many counts of this clonotype. This chain uses TRBV9 with TRBJ2-7, with D unclear. V was pared by 0 bases and J by 0 bases, with 7 bases between. Germline V lookup: CDR1 SGDLS, CDR2 YYNGEE. The CDR3 loop spans 14 amino acids. The CDR3 loop is CASSVGQSSYEQYF. The CDR3 DNA follows: TGTGCCAGCAGCGTAGGCCAGAGCTCCTACGAGCAGTACTTC.